These T cell receptor beta chains were read from a single sample in a study of blood T cells in healthy people across ages. Via MiXCR, TCRdb re-called the 5' RACE reads, giving one row per CDR3 protein. This repertoire shows roughly 800,000 distinct CDR3 sequences, 35% to 40% found once; its top ten account for 10% to 15%. What was sequenced was blood. The receptors come from a young man in good health. The CDR3 runs from the conserved cysteine through the conserved F or W. Each record gives: CDR3 protein, V gene, J gene.

cdr3_aa: CAWSVLRGEKLFF; v_call: TRBV30; j_call: TRBJ1-4
cdr3_aa: CASSFRSGVGYTF; v_call: TRBV12-3/TRBV12-4; j_call: TRBJ1-2
cdr3_aa: CASSLAGGNTETQYF; v_call: TRBV5-1; j_call: TRBJ2-5
cdr3_aa: CSAKTSGGPSSTDTQYF; v_call: TRBV20-1; j_call: TRBJ2-3
cdr3_aa: CATSRDSMQGDQETQYF; v_call: TRBV15; j_call: TRBJ2-5
cdr3_aa: CASSLTGADQNTEAFF; v_call: TRBV5-1; j_call: TRBJ1-1
cdr3_aa: CASSRISGAKRAEAFF; v_call: TRBV14; j_call: TRBJ1-1
cdr3_aa: CASSYGRQGTEAFF; v_call: TRBV6-5; j_call: TRBJ1-1
cdr3_aa: CASTTGGKGAFF; v_call: TRBV12-3/TRBV12-4; j_call: TRBJ1-1
cdr3_aa: CATSDFQLAGGTDTQYF; v_call: TRBV24-1; j_call: TRBJ2-3
cdr3_aa: CASSSRDSYEQYF; v_call: TRBV7-9; j_call: TRBJ2-7
cdr3_aa: CASSQGGELAGAPSTDTQYF; v_call: TRBV4-2; j_call: TRBJ2-3
cdr3_aa: CATSASGGAENEQFF; v_call: TRBV15; j_call: TRBJ2-1
cdr3_aa: CSASRQGETQYF; v_call: TRBV20-1; j_call: .
cdr3_aa: CASSLLGQPNYGYTF; v_call: TRBV7-2; j_call: TRBJ1-2
cdr3_aa: CASSSGQGPYNSPLHF; v_call: TRBV28; j_call: TRBJ1-6
cdr3_aa: CSARDLRGAYPSYNEQYF; v_call: TRBV20-1; j_call: .
cdr3_aa: CASSQQDRVGPQHF; v_call: TRBV4-3; j_call: TRBJ1-5
cdr3_aa: CASSLQGTTRGELFF; v_call: TRBV7-9; j_call: TRBJ2-2
cdr3_aa: CSAEGGLRGYTF; v_call: TRBV29-1; j_call: TRBJ1-2
cdr3_aa: CASSTGWYQETQYF; v_call: TRBV7-2; j_call: TRBJ2-5
cdr3_aa: CASSTRLAGRETQYF; v_call: TRBV4-3; j_call: .
cdr3_aa: CASTRGSSTDTQYF; v_call: TRBV7-6; j_call: TRBJ2-3
cdr3_aa: CSARGVGGRSTGELFF; v_call: TRBV20-1; j_call: TRBJ2-2
cdr3_aa: CASSLGGGAETQYF; v_call: TRBV12-3/TRBV12-4; j_call: TRBJ2-5
cdr3_aa: CASSYTPYTGELFF; v_call: TRBV27; j_call: TRBJ2-2